Each of the 19 T cell receptor beta chains below was sequenced from the same sample in a study of blood T cell repertoires in COVID-19. Sequencing was performed with immunoSEQ multiplex PCR; in TCRdb, only in-frame clones are kept and a portion is missing. The repertoire holds about 79,000 clones, with around nine tenths as singletons. Sequencing was carried out using peripheral blood. The receptor source for this set is a man aged 65-85 years with active or convalescent COVID-19.

The chain uses TRBV6-5 and TRBJ2-7, with TRBD2 matching 10 bases. The V gene end was trimmed by 6 bases and the J gene end by 6 bases; junction bases not matched to a gene: 5. CDR1 and CDR2 (germline): MNHEY, SVGAGI. The CDR3 totals 13 residues. CDR3 nucleotide sequence: TGTGCCAGCAGCCACCGACTAGCGGGCGAGCAGTACTTC. As protein: CASSHRLAGEQYF.

The chain has TRBV27 and TRBJ1-1; D gene uncertain. CDR3 length: 13 amino acids. V dropped 3 bases and J dropped 0 bases, with 5 bases sitting between them. CDR1 and CDR2 (germline): MNHEY, SMNVEV (reference sequence). CDR3 protein: CASSFRVNTEAFF. CDR3 sequence (DNA): TGTGCCAGCAGTTTTCGGGTGAACACTGAAGCTTTCTTT.

The chain joins TRBV6-5 to TRBJ2-1; TRBD2 agrees at 7 bases. The trim removed 4 bases at V and 8 bases at J, leaving 11 bases unmatched. This CDR3 has 15 amino acids. CDR1 and CDR2 from the germline V gene are MNHEY and SVGAGI. The CDR3 bases are TGTGCCAGCAGTTCATGGACTAGAGGATTCGATGAGCAGTTCTTC. Encoded protein: CASSSWTRGFDEQFF.

The chain employs TRBV10-3 and TRBJ2-1, with D perhaps matching TRBD1 (5 bases). V was trimmed by 3 bases and J by 10 bases, leaving 16 bases between them. Germline CDR1 is ENHRY and CDR2 is SYGVKD. The CDR3 sequence is 14 residues long. As DNA, the CDR3 is TGTGCCATCAGTGACTTCAACGTAGGACAAGAGCAGTTCTTC. Translating it yields CAISDFNVGQEQFF.

The chain has TRBV11-3 and TRBJ2-5; D perhaps matches TRBD1 (5 bases). Germline V CDR1 and CDR2: SGHNT, YENEEA. The CDR3 covers 15 residues. V was clipped by 1 base and J by 1 base, with 10 bases between them. DNA of the CDR3: TGTGCCAGCAGCTTAGGGGCAGGGCGCCAAGAGACCCAGTACTTC. It is translated as CASSLGAGRQETQYF.

The sample holds one count of this clone. This rearrangement joins TRBV5-1 to TRBJ2-2, with D perhaps matching TRBD2 (6 bases). V was clipped by 0 bases and J by 5 bases, with 17 bases between them. Per the germline V gene, CDR1 is SGHRS and CDR2 is YFSETQ. The CDR3 extends over 17 amino acids. The CDR3 protein is CASSLAQLAAATGELFF. DNA of the CDR3: TGCGCCAGCAGCTTGGCCCAATTAGCGGCTGCGACCGGGGAGCTGTTTTTT. The full variable domain, its missing parts supplied by reference TRBV5-1 and TRBJ2-2, is KAGVTQTPRYLIKTRGQQVTLSCSPISGHRSVSWYQQTPGQGLQFLFEYFSETQRNKGNFPGRFSGRQFSNSRSEMNVSTLELGDSALYLCASSLAQLAAATGELFFGEGSRLTVL.

This chain connects TRBV7-2 to TRBJ2-7; 9 nucleotides align to TRBD2. V was pared by 1 base and J by 1 base, with 2 bases of the junction left unmatched. The CDR3 totals 15 residues. CDR1 SGHTA and CDR2 FQGNSA come from the germline V gene. CDR3 amino acids: CASSLGGRGSYEQYF. In DNA, the CDR3 is TGTGCCAGCAGCTTAGGCGGGAGGGGGTCCTACGAGCAGTACTTC. Full variable domain (outside the CDR3, taken from reference TRBV7-2 and TRBJ2-7): GAGVSQSPSNKVTEKGKDVELRCDPISGHTALYWYRQSLGQGLEFLIYFQGNSAPDKSGLPSDRFSAERTGGSVSTLTIQRTQQEDSAVYLCASSLGGRGSYEQYFGPGTRLTVT.

The chain uses TRBV5-6 and TRBJ2-7, with no clear D. V was pared by 6 bases and J by 3 bases, with 16 bases between. The CDR3 totals 14 residues. Germline V gene sequence: CDR1 SGHDT, CDR2 YYEEEE. The CDR3 region is CASTSGVRGYEQYF. CDR3 coding DNA: TGTGCCAGCACCTCTGGAGTGCGCGGCTACGAGCAGTACTTC.

The J gene is TRBJ2-5, the V gene TRBV18, with 7 positions matching TRBD1. Per germline, CDR1 KGHSH and CDR2 LQKENI. This CDR3 comprises 14 residues. The junction had 3 bases not matched to a gene; V was cut back by 3 bases and J by 2 bases. CDR3 sequence reads: CASSPPGQQETQYF. The CDR3 DNA reads TGTGCCAGCTCACCGCCGGGACAGCAAGAGACCCAGTACTTC.

This chain uses TRBV28 with TRBJ1-2, with TRBD1 matching 8 bases. This CDR3 contains 16 residues. With 5 bases clipped from V and 3 bases from J, the junction kept 11 bases outside the gene matches. Germline CDR1 is MDHEN and CDR2 is SYDVKM. CDR3 sequence (DNA): TGTGCCAGCAGTGACTTTCCGAGACAGGGGTACTATGGCTACACCTTC. This codes for CASSDFPRQGYYGYTF.

The gene calls are TRBV28 and TRBJ1-4; TRBD1 is a possible D gene (6 bases). The V end was cut by 7 bases, the J end by 8 bases, with 20 bases between. CDR1 is MDHEN, CDR2 SYDVKM, per germline. The CDR3 is made up of 15 amino acids. CDR3 coding DNA: TGTGCCAGCATCTACACCGGGGGGGCCGAGGAAAAACTGTTTTTT. As protein: CASIYTGGAEEKLFF.

The gene calls are TRBV10-3 and TRBJ1-5; 11 bases agree with TRBD1. Per the germline V gene, CDR1 is ENHRY and CDR2 is SYGVKD. The CDR3 loop spans 13 amino acids. The CDR3: CGSGQGEDQPQHF. CDR3 nucleotide sequence: TGTGGTTCGGGACAGGGGGAGGATCAGCCCCAGCATTTT.

J is TRBJ2-1 and V is TRBV30, with 13 nucleotides matching TRBD2. The CDR3 totals 15 residues. Trimming took 8 bases from V and 5 from J; bases not matched to a gene: 9. From germline, CDR1 is GTSNPN and CDR2 SVGIG (reference sequence). The CDR3: CAQSGLAGVHNEQFF. CDR3 coding DNA: TGTGCCCAGAGCGGACTAGCGGGAGTTCACAATGAGCAGTTCTTC.

Only one count was recorded for this clone. The chain links TRBV5-4 to TRBJ2-7, with no clear D. The germline V gene has CDR1 SGHNT and CDR2 YYREEE (reference sequence). The CDR3 sequence is 13 residues long. V lost 2 bases and J lost 0, with 6 bases in between. CDR3 DNA: TGTGCCAGCAGCTTTCAGTCCTCCTACGAGCAGTACTTC. It encodes CASSFQSSYEQYF.

J is TRBJ1-1 and V is TRBV6-5; 7 nucleotides line up with TRBD1. V lost 2 bases and J lost 0; bases outside the gene matches: 6. From germline, CDR1 is MNHEY and CDR2 SVGAGI. The CDR3 has 16 residues. This chain's CDR3 is CASSYRYRGMNTEAFF. DNA of the CDR3: TGTGCCAGCAGTTACCGCTACAGGGGCATGAACACTGAAGCTTTCTTT.

The chain combines TRBV4-2 with TRBJ2-1, with 9 nucleotides matching TRBD2. CDR3 size: 19 residues. Trimming at V came to 0 bases and at J to 7 bases, leaving 16 bases not matched to a gene. From germline, CDR1 is LGHNA and CDR2 YNFKEQ. The CDR3 DNA is TGTGCCAGCAGCCAAGATAGAGGGCTAGCGGGAAGTCAGGGGAATGAGCAGTTCTTC. Amino acids: CASSQDRGLAGSQGNEQFF.

The V call is TRBV5-1, the J call TRBJ1-1, with 11 positions matching TRBD1. The length of the CDR3 is 14 residues. CDR1 is SGHRS, CDR2 YFSETQ, per germline. The V gene end was trimmed by 4 bases and the J gene end by 5 bases; junction bases not matched to a gene: 4. The CDR3 loop reads CASSPGTGGTEAFF. CDR3 in DNA: TGCGCCAGCAGCCCCGGGACAGGGGGGACTGAAGCTTTCTTT.

V usage is TRBV18 and J usage is TRBJ2-4; perhaps TRBD2 as D (6 bases). Trimming took off 3 bases at V and 9 bases at J, with 18 bases between the two ends. The CDR3 consists of 15 residues. Germline lookup yields CDR1 KGHSH and CDR2 LQKENI. CDR3 in amino acids: CASSPRDSADGIQYF. In DNA form, the CDR3 reads TGTGCCAGCTCACCGAGGGACTCTGCCGATGGCATTCAGTACTTC.

The V gene is TRBV6-1, the J gene TRBJ2-1; 13 bases fit TRBD2. CDR1 is MNHNS and CDR2 is SASEGT in the germline V gene. The J segment lost 4 bases and the V segment lost 4 bases, leaving 4 bases of the junction unmatched. The CDR3 runs 16 residues. The CDR3 loop is CASSGTSGRLYNEQFF. The CDR3 DNA is TGTGCCAGCAGTGGGACTAGCGGGAGATTGTACAATGAGCAGTTCTTC.